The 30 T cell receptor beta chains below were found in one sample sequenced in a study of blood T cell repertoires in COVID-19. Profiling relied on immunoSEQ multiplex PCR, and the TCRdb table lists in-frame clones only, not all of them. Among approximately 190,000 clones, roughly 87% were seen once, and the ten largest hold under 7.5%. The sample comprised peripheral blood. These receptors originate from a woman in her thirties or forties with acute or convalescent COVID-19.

CDR3 loop: CASRDSNYGYTF. CDR3 DNA sequence: TGTGCCAGCAGAGACAGTAACTATGGCTACACCTTC. The chain has TRBV25-1 and TRBJ1-2; tentatively, D is TRBD1 (5 bases). Looked up from germline, CDR1 is MGHDK and CDR2 is SYGVNS. The V end was cut by 6 bases, the J end by 1 base, with 6 bases between. CDR3 size: 12 residues.

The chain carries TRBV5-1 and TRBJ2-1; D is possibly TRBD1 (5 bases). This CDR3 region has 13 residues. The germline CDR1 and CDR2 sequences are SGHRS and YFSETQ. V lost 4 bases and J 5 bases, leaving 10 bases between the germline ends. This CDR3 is CASSVQGNNEQFF. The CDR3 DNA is TGCGCCAGCAGCGTCCAGGGCAACAATGAGCAGTTCTTC.

CDR3 loop: CASSRDRKDSNYGYTF. CDR3 DNA: TGTGCCAGCAGCCGGGACAGGAAGGATTCGAACTATGGCTACACCTTC. This chain connects TRBV3-1 (or the pseudogene TRBV3-2) to TRBJ1-2; 8 nucleotides agree with TRBD1. The V gene end was trimmed by 4 bases and the J gene end by 2 bases; junction bases not matched to a gene: 9. Germline CDR1 and CDR2: LGHDT and YNNKEL (reference sequence). The length of the CDR3 is 16 residues.

CDR3 protein: CASSPIAGTSTDTQYF. CDR3 DNA sequence: TGCGCCAGCAGCCCGATAGCGGGTACTAGCACAGATACGCAGTATTTT. This chain uses TRBV4-1 with TRBJ2-3, with 7 positions matching TRBD2. V was pared by 4 bases and J by 0 bases, with 7 bases of the junction left unmatched. The CDR3 sequence is 16 residues long. The germline V gene has CDR1 MGHRA and CDR2 YSYEKL.

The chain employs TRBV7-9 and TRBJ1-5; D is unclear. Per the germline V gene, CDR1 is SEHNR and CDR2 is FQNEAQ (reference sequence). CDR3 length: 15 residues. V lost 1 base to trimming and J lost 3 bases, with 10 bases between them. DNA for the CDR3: TGTGCCAGCAGCTTAGGCGCGTCCAACAATCAGCCCCAGCATTTT. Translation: CASSLGASNNQPQHF. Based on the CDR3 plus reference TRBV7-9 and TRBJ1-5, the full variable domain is DTGVSQNPRHKITKRGQNVTFRCDPISEHNRLYWYRQTLGQGPEFLTYFQNEAQLEKSRLLSDRFSAERPKGSFSTLEIQRTEQGDSAMYLCASSLGASNNQPQHFGDGTRLSIL.

The CDR3 protein is CASSYVTGDYGYTF. CDR3 DNA sequence: TGTGCCAGCAGTTATGTGACAGGGGACTATGGCTACACCTTC. This chain uses TRBV6-6 with TRBJ1-2; TRBD1 matches at 8 bases. The CDR3 totals 14 residues. V lost 3 bases and J lost 3; bases outside the gene matches: 3. Per the germline V gene, CDR1 is MNHNY and CDR2 is SVGAGI (reference sequence).

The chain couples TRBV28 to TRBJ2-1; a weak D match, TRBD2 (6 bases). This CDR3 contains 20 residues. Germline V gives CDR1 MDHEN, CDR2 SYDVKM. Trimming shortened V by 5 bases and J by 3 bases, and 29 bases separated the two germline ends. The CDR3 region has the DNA TGTGCCAGCAGTGGGCCTGTAGCTACAGCCGGGACTCCACACTACAATGAGCAGTTCTTC. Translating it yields CASSGPVATAGTPHYNEQFF.

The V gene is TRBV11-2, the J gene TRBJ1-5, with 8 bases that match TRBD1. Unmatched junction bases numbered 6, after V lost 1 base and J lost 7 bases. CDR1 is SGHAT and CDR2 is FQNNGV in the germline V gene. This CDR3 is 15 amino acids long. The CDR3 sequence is CASSLAGGFLQPQHF. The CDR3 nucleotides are TGTGCCAGCAGCTTAGCAGGGGGCTTTTTACAGCCCCAGCATTTT.

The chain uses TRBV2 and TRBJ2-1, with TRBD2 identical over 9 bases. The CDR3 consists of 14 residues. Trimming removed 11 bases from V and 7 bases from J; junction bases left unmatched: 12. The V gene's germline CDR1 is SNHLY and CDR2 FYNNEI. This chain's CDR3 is CASTGLASSNEQFF. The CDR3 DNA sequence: TGTGCCTCCACGGGACTAGCATCGTCGAATGAGCAGTTCTTC. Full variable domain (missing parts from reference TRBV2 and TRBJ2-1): EPEVTQTPSHQVTQMGQEVILRCVPISNHLYFYWYRQILGQKVEFLVSFYNNEISEKSEIFDDQFSVERPDGSNFTLKIRSTKLEDSAMYFCASTGLASSNEQFFGPGTRLTVL.

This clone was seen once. The CDR3 sequence is CASSRRRQMNTGELFF. Here the CDR3 DNA reads TGTGCCAGCAGTCGCCGAAGACAGATGAACACCGGGGAGCTGTTTTTT. This chain uses TRBV14 with TRBJ2-2; possibly TRBD1 for D (5 bases). Germline values: CDR1 SGHDN, CDR2 FVKESK. The CDR3 totals 16 residues. V lost 6 bases, J lost 1 base, and 15 bases lay in between.

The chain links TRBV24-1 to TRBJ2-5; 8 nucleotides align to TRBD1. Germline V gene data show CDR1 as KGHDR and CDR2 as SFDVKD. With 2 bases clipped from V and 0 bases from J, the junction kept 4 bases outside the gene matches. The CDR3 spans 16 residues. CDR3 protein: CATSDWATGDQETQYF. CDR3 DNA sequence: TGTGCCACCAGTGATTGGGCGACAGGGGACCAAGAGACCCAGTACTTC.

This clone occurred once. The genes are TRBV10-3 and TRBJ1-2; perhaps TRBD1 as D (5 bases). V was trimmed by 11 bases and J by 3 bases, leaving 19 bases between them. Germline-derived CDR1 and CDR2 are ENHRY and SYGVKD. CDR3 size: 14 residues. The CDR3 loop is CAVRRPGLHYGYTF. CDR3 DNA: TGTGCCGTCCGGCGGCCAGGGCTCCACTATGGCTACACCTTC.

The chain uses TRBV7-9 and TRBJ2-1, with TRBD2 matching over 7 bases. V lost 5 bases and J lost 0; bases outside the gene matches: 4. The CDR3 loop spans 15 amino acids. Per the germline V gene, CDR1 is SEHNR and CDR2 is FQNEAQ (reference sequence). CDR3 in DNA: TGTGCCAGCAGCCCGGGGGGTTTCTCCTACAATGAGCAGTTCTTC. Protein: CASSPGGFSYNEQFF.

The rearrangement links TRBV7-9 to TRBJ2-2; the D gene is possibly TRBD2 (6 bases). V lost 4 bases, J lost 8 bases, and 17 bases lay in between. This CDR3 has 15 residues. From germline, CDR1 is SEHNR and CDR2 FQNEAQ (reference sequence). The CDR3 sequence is CASSSGGTLSGELFF. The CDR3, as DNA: TGTGCCAGCAGCTCGGGCGGGACTTTGAGTGGGGAGCTGTTTTTT. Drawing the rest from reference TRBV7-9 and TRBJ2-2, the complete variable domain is DTGVSQNPRHKITKRGQNVTFRCDPISEHNRLYWYRQTLGQGPEFLTYFQNEAQLEKSRLLSDRFSAERPKGSFSTLEIQRTEQGDSAMYLCASSSGGTLSGELFFGEGSRLTVL.

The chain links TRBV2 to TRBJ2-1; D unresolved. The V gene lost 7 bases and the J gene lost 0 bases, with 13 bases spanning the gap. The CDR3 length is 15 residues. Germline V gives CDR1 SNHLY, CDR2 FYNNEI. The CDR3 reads CASTQQQSSYNEQFF. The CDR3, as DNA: TGTGCCAGCACACAGCAACAGAGCTCCTACAATGAGCAGTTCTTC.

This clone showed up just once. CDR3: CASSQDEQVNEKLFF. The CDR3 DNA reads TGCGCCAGCAGCCAAGATGAACAGGTTAATGAAAAACTGTTTTTT. The genes are TRBV4-1 and TRBJ1-4; weak D call: TRBD1 (5 bases). The CDR3 covers 15 residues. Trimming took off 0 bases at V and 4 bases at J, with 9 bases between the two ends. Germline CDR1 is MGHRA and CDR2 is YSYEKL.

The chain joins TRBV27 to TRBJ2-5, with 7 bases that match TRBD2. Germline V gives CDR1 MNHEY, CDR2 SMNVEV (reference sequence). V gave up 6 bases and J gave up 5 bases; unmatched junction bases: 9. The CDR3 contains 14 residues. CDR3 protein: CASSAGARVETQYF. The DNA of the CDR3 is TGTGCCAGCAGCGCGGGAGCCAGGGTTGAGACCCAGTACTTC.

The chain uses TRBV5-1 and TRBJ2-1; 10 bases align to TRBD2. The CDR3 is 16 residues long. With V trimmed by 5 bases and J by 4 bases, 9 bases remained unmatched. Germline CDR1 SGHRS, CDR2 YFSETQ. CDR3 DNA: TGCGCCAGCAGGAGGGTTTCAGCGGGAGGGTACAATGAGCAGTTCTTC. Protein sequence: CASRRVSAGGYNEQFF.

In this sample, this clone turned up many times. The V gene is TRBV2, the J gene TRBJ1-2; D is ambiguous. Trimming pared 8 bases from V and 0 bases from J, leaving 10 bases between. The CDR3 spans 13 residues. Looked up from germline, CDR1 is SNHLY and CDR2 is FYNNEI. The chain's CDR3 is CASQSDSNYGYTF. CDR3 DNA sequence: TGTGCCAGCCAATCAGATTCTAACTATGGCTACACCTTC.

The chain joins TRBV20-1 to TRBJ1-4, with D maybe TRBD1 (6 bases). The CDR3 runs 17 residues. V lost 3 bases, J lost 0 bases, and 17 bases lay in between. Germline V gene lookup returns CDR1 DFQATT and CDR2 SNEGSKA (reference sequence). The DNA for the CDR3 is TGCAGTGCTAGTAACAGGGCTCCCTTTGCAACTAATGAAAAACTGTTTTTT. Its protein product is CSASNRAPFATNEKLFF.

The CDR3 coding sequence is TGCAGTGCTCCCGACAGCTACGAGCAGTACTTC. It specifies CSAPDSYEQYF. This rearrangement joins TRBV20-1 to TRBJ2-7, with D maybe TRBD1 (5 bases). Trimming left V 5 bases short and J 3 bases short, with 8 bases between. The CDR3 sequence is 11 residues long. Per germline, CDR1 DFQATT and CDR2 SNEGSKA (reference sequence).

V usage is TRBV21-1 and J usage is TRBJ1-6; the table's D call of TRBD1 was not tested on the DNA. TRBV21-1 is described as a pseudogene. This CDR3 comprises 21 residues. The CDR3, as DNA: TGTGCCAGCAGCAAAGAGTCTTCACAGGGTCGCCCCGTAAATTATAATTCACCCCTCCACTTT. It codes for CASSKESSQGRPVNYNSPLHF.

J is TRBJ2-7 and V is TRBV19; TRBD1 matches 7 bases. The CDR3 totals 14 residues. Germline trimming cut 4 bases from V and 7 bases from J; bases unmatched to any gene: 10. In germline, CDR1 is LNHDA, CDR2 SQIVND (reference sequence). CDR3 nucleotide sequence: TGTGCCAGTAGTACGCTCCCGGGACAGAGAGAGCAGTACTTC. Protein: CASSTLPGQREQYF. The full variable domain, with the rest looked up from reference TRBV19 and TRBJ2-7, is DGGITQSPKYLFRKEGQNVTLSCEQNLNHDAMYWYRQDPGQGLRLIYYSQIVNDFQKGDIAEGYSVSREKKESFPLTVTSAQKNPTAFYLCASSTLPGQREQYFGPGTRLTVT.

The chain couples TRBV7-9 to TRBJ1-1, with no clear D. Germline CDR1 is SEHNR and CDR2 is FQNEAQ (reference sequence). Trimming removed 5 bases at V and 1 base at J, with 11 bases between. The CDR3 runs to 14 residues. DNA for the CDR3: TGTGCCAGCAGCGGGCCCCAACCGAACACTGAAGCTTTCTTT. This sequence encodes CASSGPQPNTEAFF.

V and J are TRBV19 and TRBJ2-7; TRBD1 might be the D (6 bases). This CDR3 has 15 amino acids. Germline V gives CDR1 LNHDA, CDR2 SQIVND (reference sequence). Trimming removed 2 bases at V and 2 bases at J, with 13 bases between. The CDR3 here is CASSIRDKAPYEQYF. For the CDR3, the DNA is TGTGCCAGTAGTATAAGGGACAAAGCCCCCTACGAGCAGTACTTC.

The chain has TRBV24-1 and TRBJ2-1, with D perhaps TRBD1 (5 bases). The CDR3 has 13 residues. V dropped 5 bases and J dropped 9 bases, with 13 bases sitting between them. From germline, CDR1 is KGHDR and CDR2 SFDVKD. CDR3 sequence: CATSVGETGEQFF. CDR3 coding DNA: TGTGCCACCAGTGTAGGGGAAACGGGTGAGCAGTTCTTC.

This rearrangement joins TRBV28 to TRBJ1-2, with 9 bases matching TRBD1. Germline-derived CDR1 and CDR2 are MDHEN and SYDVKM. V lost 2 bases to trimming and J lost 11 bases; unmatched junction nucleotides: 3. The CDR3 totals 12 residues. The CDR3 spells CASSLAGQGYTF. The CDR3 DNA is TGTGCCAGCAGTTTAGCAGGACAGGGGTACACCTTC.

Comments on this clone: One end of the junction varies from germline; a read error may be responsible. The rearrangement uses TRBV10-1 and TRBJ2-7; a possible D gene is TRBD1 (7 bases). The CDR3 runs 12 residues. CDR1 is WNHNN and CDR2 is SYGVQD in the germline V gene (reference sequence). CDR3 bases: TGTCACATCAGGGGGGCCAGCTACGAGCAGTACTTC. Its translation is CHIRGASYEQYF.

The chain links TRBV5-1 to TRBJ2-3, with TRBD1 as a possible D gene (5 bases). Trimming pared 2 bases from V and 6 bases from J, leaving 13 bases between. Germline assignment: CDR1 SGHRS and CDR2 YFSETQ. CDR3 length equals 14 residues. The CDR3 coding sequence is TGCGCCAGCAGCTTCGGGCAGGACACTGATACGCAGTATTTT. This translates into CASSFGQDTDTQYF.

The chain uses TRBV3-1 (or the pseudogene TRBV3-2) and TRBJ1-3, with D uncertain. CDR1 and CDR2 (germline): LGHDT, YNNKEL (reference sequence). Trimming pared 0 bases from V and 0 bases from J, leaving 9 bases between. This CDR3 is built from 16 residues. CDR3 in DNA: TGTGCCAGCAGCCAAGATAGGAGGACCTCTGGAAACACCATATATTTT. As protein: CASSQDRRTSGNTIYF.